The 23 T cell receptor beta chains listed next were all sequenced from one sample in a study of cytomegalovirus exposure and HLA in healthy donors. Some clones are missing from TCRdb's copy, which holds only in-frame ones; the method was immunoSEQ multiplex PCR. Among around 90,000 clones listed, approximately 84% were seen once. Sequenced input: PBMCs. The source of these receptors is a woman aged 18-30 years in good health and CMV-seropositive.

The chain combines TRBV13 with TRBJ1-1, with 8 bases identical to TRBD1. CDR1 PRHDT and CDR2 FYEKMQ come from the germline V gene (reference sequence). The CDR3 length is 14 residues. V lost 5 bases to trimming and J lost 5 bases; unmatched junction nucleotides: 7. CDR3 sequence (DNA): TGTGCCAGCAGCCGTGGACAGGGAGGGACTGAAGCTTTCTTT. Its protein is CASSRGQGGTEAFF.

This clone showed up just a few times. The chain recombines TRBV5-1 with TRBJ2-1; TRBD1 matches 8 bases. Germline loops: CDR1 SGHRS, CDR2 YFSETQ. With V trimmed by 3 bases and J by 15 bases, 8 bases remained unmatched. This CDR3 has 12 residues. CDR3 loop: CASSYGQGGRFF. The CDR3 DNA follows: TGCGCCAGCAGCTACGGACAGGGAGGTCGGTTCTTC.

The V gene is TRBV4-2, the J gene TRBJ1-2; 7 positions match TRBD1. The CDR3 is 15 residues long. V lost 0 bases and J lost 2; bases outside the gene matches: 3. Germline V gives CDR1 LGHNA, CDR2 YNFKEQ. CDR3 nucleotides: TGTGCCAGCAGCCAAGAGGAGGGGGCCAACTATGGCTACACCTTC. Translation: CASSQEEGANYGYTF.

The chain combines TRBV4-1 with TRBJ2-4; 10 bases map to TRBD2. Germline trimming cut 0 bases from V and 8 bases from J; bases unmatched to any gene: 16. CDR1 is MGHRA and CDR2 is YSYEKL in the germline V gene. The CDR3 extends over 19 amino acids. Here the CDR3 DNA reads TGCGCCAGCAGCCAAGATTTCATGAGTAGCGGGGGGACCAAGGACATTCAGTACTTC. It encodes CASSQDFMSSGGTKDIQYF.

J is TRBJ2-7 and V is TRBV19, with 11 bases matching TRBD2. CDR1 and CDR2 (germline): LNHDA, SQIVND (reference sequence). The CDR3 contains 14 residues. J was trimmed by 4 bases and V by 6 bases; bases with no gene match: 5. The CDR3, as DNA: TGTGCCAGTAGCCGTAGCGGGGGGGTTTACGAGCAGTACTTC. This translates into CASSRSGGVYEQYF.

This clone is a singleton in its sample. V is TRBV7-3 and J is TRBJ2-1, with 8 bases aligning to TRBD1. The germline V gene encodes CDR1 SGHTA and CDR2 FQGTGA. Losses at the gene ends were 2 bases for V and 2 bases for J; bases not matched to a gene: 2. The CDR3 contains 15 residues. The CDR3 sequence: CASSLWTGTYNEQFF. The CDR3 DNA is TGTGCCAGCAGCTTATGGACAGGGACCTACAATGAGCAGTTCTTC.

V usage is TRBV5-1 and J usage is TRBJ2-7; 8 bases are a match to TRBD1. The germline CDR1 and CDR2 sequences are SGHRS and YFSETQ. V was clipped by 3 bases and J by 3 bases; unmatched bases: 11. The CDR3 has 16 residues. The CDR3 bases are TGCGCCAGCAGCTCTAATCCAGGGGGCAATAGCTACGAGCAGTACTTC. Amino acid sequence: CASSSNPGGNSYEQYF.

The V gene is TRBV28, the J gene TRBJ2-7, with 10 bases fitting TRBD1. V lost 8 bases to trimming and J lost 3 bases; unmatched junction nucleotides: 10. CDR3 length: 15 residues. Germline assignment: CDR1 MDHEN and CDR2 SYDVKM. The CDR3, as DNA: TGTGCCAGCGTGATAATCCGGGACAGGGGCTACGAGCAGTACTTC. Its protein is CASVIIRDRGYEQYF. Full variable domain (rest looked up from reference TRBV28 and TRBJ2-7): DVKVTQSSRYLVKRTGEKVFLECVQDMDHENMFWYRQDPGLGLRLIYFSYDVKMKEKGDIPEGYSVSREKKERFSLILESASTNQTSMYLCASVIIRDRGYEQYFGPGTRLTVT.

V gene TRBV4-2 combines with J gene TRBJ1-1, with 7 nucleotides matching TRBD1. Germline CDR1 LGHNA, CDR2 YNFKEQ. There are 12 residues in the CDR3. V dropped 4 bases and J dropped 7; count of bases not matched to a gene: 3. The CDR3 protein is CASSPGTDEAFF. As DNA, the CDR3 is TGTGCCAGCAGCCCAGGGACAGATGAAGCTTTCTTT.

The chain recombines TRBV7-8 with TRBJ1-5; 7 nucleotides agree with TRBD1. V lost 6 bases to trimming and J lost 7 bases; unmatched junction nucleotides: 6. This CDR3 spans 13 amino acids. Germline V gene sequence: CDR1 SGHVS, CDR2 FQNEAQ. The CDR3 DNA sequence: TGTGCCAGCAGTGACAGGGAGAGGCAGCCCCAGCATTTT. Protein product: CASSDRERQPQHF.

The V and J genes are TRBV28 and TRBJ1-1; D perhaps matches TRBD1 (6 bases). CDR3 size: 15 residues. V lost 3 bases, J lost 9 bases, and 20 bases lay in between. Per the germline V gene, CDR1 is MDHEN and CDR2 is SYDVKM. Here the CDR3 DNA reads TGTGCCAGCAGTTTGCCCCAATGGACAGTCCGAAAAGCTTTCTTT. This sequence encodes CASSLPQWTVRKAFF.

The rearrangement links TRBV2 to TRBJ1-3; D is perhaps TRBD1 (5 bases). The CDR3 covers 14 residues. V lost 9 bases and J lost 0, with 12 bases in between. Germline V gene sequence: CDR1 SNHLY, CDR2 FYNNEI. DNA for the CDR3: TGTGCCAGTTCTTGGGGCCTCTCTGGAAACACCATATATTTT. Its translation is CASSWGLSGNTIYF.

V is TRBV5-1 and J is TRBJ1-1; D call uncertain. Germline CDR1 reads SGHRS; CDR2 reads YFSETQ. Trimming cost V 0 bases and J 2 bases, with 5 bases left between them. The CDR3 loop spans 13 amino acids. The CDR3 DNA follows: TGCGCCAGCAGCTTGGCGGGTAACACTGAAGCTTTCTTT. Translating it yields CASSLAGNTEAFF.

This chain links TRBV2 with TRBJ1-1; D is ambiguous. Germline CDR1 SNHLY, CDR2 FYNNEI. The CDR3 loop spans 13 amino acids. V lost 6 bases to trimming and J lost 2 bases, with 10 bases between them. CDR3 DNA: TGTGCCAGCAGAAATACAAGAAACACTGAAGCTTTCTTT. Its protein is CASRNTRNTEAFF.

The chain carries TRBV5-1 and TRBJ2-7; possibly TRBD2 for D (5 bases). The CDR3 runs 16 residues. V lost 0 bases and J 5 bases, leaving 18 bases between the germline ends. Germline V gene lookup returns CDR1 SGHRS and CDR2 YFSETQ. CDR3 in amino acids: CASSLDADPGKHEQYF. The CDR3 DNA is TGCGCCAGCAGCTTGGATGCAGACCCGGGGAAGCACGAGCAGTACTTC.

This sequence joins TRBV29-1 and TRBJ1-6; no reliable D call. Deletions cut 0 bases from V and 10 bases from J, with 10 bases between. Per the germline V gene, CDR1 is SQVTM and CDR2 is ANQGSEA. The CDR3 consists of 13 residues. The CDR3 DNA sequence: TGCAGCGTTGAAGATTCAACAGACTCACCCCTCCACTTT. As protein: CSVEDSTDSPLHF.

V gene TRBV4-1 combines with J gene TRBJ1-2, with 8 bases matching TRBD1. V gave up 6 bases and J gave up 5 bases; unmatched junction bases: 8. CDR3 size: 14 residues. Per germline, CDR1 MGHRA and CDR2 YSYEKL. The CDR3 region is CASRHLGQGYGYTF. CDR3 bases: TGCGCCAGCAGACACTTAGGACAGGGATATGGCTACACCTTC.

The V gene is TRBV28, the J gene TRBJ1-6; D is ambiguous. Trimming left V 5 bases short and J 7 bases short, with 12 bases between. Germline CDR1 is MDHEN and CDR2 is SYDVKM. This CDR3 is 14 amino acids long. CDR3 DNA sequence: TGTGCCAGCAGTCCCGCACATGTAAATTCACCCCTCCACTTT. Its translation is CASSPAHVNSPLHF.

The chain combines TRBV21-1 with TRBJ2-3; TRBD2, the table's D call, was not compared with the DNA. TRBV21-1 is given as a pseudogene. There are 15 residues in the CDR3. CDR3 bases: TGTGCCAGCTCTTACATGGGACTAGCGGAAAATACGCAGTATTTT. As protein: CASSYMGLAENTQYF.

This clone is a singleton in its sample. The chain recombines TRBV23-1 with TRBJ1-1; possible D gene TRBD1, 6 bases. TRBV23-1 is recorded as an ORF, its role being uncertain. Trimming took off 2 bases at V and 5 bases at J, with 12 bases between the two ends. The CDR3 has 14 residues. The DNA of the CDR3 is TGCGCCAGCAGTCAAAAAGGGGGGGCAACTGAAGCTTTCTTT. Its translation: CASSQKGGATEAFF.

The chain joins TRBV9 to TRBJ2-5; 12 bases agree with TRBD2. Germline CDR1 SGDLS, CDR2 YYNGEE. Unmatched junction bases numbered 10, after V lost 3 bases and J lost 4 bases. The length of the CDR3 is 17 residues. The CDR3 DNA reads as TGTGCCAGCAGCGCCCCGATTGGACTAGCGGGGCCAGAGACCCAGTACTTC. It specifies CASSAPIGLAGPETQYF.

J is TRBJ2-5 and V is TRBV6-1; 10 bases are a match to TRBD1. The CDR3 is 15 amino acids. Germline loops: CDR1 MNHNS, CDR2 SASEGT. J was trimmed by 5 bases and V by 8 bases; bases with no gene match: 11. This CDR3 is CASARQGAGEETQYF. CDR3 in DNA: TGTGCCAGCGCAAGACAGGGGGCCGGAGAGGAGACCCAGTACTTC.

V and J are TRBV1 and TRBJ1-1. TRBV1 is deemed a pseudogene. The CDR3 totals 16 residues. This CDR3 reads CTSSQGMPEGGPEAFF. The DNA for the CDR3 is TGCACCAGCAGCCAAGGAATGCCCGAGGGGGGGCCTGAAGCTTTCTTT.